This entry features one TCR beta chain sequence. This CDR3 is built from 15 residues. V was pared by 4 bases and J by 2 bases, with 12 bases between. Per germline, CDR1 MGHRA and CDR2 YSYEKL. This table comes from immunoSEQ multiplex PCR, and its TCRdb copy is limited to in-frame clones, with some not included. The sample lists a few hundred thousand clones, roughly nine tenths seen once, with less than 9.5% in the top ten. The source of the sample is a study of blood T cell repertoires in COVID-19. Sequenced: PBMCs or T cells enriched from blood (not recorded which). V is TRBV4-1 and J is TRBJ1-3; no reliable D call. The receptor comes from a woman in her 30s who had recovered from COVID-19. The CDR3 nucleotides read TGCGCCAGCAGCCGAGTTAATCTTCCTGGAAACACCATATATTTT. Translating gives CASSRVNLPGNTIYF.